This TCR beta chain appears in the sequencing data of a study of vaccination and CD4 T cells after COVID-19. Cultured CD4+ T cell DNA underwent sequencing with the Oncomine TCR Beta short-read assay. Extraction of genomic DNA was performed on cultured CD4+ T cells. TCRdb recomputed calls from the PCR reads with MiXCR, one row per CDR3 protein. Altogether approximately 22,000 distinct CDR3 sequences are present, roughly 45% being singletons, with the ten largest covering about 9.8%. Noted time point: late sampling 161 to 241 days after vaccination in a few convalescent patients. The sample's treatment: roughly ten-day PBMC culture with coronavirus spike peptide pools or control peptides (ViraFEST assay). The CDR3 loop spans 15 amino acids. Germline CDR1 reads DFQATT; CDR2 reads SNEGSKA (reference sequence). The V segment lost 0 bases and the J segment 6 bases; nucleotides outside the gene matches: 10.

The count of this clonotype is one. Its antigen remains unknown. The specimen comprised CD4+ T cells from blood, cultured in vitro, sampled about 7 months after SARS-CoV-2 vaccination. The sequence derives from a human donor who had recovered from COVID-19. V and J are TRBV20-1 and TRBJ2-7; 8 bases are shared with TRBD2. In nucleotides, the CDR3 is TGCAGTGCTAGAGATCGGGGGGGAGCCTTGGGCGAGCAGTACTTC. Amino acids: CSARDRGGALGEQYF.